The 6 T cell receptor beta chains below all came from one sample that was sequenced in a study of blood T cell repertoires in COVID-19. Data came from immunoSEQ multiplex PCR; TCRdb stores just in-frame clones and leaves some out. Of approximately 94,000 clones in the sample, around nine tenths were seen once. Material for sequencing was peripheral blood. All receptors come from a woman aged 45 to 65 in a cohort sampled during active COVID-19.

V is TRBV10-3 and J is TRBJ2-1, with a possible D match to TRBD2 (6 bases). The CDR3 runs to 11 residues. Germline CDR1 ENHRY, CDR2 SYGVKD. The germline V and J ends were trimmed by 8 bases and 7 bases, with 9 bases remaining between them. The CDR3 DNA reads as TGTGCCATCCGGGGGATAAATGAGCAGTTCTTC. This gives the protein CAIRGINEQFF.

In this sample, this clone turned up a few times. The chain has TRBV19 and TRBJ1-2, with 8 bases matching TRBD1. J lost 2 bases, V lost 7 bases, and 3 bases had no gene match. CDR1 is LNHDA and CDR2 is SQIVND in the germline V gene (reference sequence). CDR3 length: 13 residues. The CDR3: CASIGQGNYGYTF. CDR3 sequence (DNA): TGTGCCAGTATAGGACAGGGCAACTATGGCTACACCTTC.

CDR3 DNA sequence: TGCACCAGCAGCCACCCCGACGACTCCGGGGAGCTGTTTTTT. Translating it yields CTSSHPDDSGELFF. V and J are TRBV1 and TRBJ2-2; TRBD2, the table's D call, lacks a check against the DNA. TRBV1 is noted as a pseudogene. The CDR3 sequence is 14 residues long.

CDR3 residues: CASSLVSGLAGGRGGTQYF. The CDR3 DNA reads as TGTGCCAGCAGCTTGGTTAGTGGACTAGCGGGGGGGCGAGGTGGTACGCAGTATTTT. The V gene is TRBV5-4, the J gene TRBJ2-3; 15 nucleotides line up with TRBD2. The germline V gene encodes CDR1 SGHNT and CDR2 YYREEE (reference sequence). V trimming: 0 bases; J trimming: 8 bases; junction bases outside the gene matches: 13. This CDR3 is 19 amino acids long. The variable domain in full, completed from reference TRBV5-4 and TRBJ2-3, reads ETGVTQSPTHLIKTRGQQVTLRCSSQSGHNTVSWYQQALGQGPQFIFQYYREEENGRGNFPPRFSGLQFPNYSSELNVNALELDDSALYLCASSLVSGLAGGRGGTQYFGPGTRLTVL.

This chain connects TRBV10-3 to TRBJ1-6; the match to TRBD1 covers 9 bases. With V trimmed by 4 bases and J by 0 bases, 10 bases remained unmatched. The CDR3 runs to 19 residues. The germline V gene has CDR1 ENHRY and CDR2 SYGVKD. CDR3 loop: CAISAAPGQGNSYNSPLHF. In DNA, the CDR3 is TGTGCCATCAGTGCCGCGCCGGGACAGGGAAACTCCTATAATTCACCCCTCCACTTT.

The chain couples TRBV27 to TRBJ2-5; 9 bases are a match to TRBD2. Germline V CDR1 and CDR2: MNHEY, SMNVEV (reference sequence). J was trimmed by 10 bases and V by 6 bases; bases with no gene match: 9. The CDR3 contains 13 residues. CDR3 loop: CASRGTSQIGQYF. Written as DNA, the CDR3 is TGTGCCAGCAGGGGGACTAGCCAGATAGGCCAGTACTTC.